One sample yielded the 11 T cell receptor beta chains listed below, sequenced in a study of blood T cells in healthy people across ages. A second PCR, run for roughly 6 to 11 cycles, used a sample-barcoded 5' primer plus a J-beta primer mix. TCRdb reprocessed the 5' RACE reads with MiXCR, giving one entry per CDR3 protein. The table records roughly 700,000 distinct CDR3 sequences, more than 20% of them present only once. The data were also submitted as part of a second study, on T cells of mothers and their children.

The specimen sequenced was blood. Every receptor here comes from a boy aged 5-17 years in good health.

The V gene is TRBV19, the J gene TRBJ1-1, with D perhaps TRBD1 (5 bases). This CDR3 comprises 13 residues. Per the germline V gene, CDR1 is LNHDA and CDR2 is SQIVND (reference sequence). Trimming took 5 bases from V and 5 from J, leaving 12 bases between them. The CDR3 here is CASSWSGGTEAFF. Here the CDR3 DNA reads TGTGCCAGTAGTTGGTCGGGGGGAACTGAAGCTTTCTTT.

V is TRBV7-3 and J is TRBJ2-5; a possible D gene is TRBD1 (5 bases). The V end was cut by 5 bases, the J end by 5 bases, with 15 bases between. Germline CDR1 is SGHTA and CDR2 is FQGTGA. This CDR3 contains 14 residues. The CDR3 nucleotides are TGTGCCAGCAGCGCCAGCGCAGGGTATGAGACCCAGTACTTC. This gives the protein CASSASAGYETQYF.

This chain links TRBV11-3 with TRBJ1-2; D is unclear. CDR3 size: 14 residues. The V gene's germline CDR1 is SGHNT and CDR2 YENEEA. V gave up 3 bases and J gave up 7 bases, with 15 bases separating them. CDR3 region: CASSFSQLMSGYTF. The CDR3 region has the DNA TGTGCCAGCAGCTTTTCCCAGCTGATGTCTGGCTACACCTTC.

The chain is built from TRBV5-1 and TRBJ2-5, with 8 bases lining up with TRBD1. Per germline, CDR1 SGHRS and CDR2 YFSETQ. CDR3 size: 14 residues. After removal of 6 bases from V and 4 bases from J, the junction contained 8 bases not matched to a gene. The CDR3 loop reads CASTWQGAGETQYF. DNA for the CDR3: TGCGCCAGCACGTGGCAGGGGGCAGGAGAGACCCAGTACTTC. Variable domain in full (rest from reference TRBV5-1 and TRBJ2-5): KAGVTQTPRYLIKTRGQQVTLSCSPISGHRSVSWYQQTPGQGLQFLFEYFSETQRNKGNFPGRFSGRQFSNSRSEMNVSTLELGDSALYLCASTWQGAGETQYFGPGTRLLVL.

V and J are TRBV7-3 and TRBJ2-3; D is unresolved. The V end lost 2 bases, the J end lost 1 base, and 7 bases lay between the germline ends. This CDR3 is built from 14 residues. The germline V gene has CDR1 SGHTA and CDR2 FQGTGA. The CDR3 nucleotides read TGTGCCAGCAGCTTAGAGTCACGCACAGATACGCAGTATTTT. Translation: CASSLESRTDTQYF.

This clonotype has ten or more counts. The rearrangement links TRBV7-2 to TRBJ1-3; D may be TRBD1 (6 bases). V was shortened by 3 bases and J by 5 bases, with 11 bases between the two germline ends. The CDR3 runs 14 residues. CDR1 and CDR2 (germline): SGHTA, FQGNSA. The CDR3 region is CASSLGDNRNTIYF. The CDR3 nucleotides are TGTGCCAGCAGCTTGGGGGACAACCGAAACACCATATATTTT.

Of note for this clonotype: The germline gene is not matched at one end of the junction; a read error may be the cause. The J gene is TRBJ2-1, the V gene TRBV9; no clear D gene. CDR3 size: 12 residues. Germline CDR1 SGDLS, CDR2 YYNGEE. CDR3 coding DNA: TGTGCCGGCAGCGCGAGTACTTTCGAGCAGTTCTTC. Translating gives CAGSASTFEQFF.

This clonotype was seen a few times. V is TRBV3-1 and J is TRBJ2-5, with 8 positions matching TRBD2. The length of the CDR3 is 15 residues. V lost 2 bases, J lost 4 bases, and 6 bases stayed unmatched. CDR1 and CDR2 from the germline V gene are LGHDT and YNNKEL (reference sequence). The CDR3 loop reads CASSQRAGAGETQYF. The CDR3 DNA reads as TGTGCCAGCAGCCAACGAGCGGGAGCGGGAGAGACCCAGTACTTC.

The chain links TRBV5-1 to TRBJ2-3; 8 positions agree with TRBD1. V lost 5 bases and J lost 2; bases outside the gene matches: 10. Germline CDR1 SGHRS, CDR2 YFSETQ. This CDR3 comprises 16 residues. The CDR3 DNA sequence: TGCGCCAGCAGACAAAGGCAGGGGGCCTTCACAGATACGCAGTATTTT. Amino acid sequence: CASRQRQGAFTDTQYF.

The chain combines TRBV4-2 with TRBJ1-5, with D maybe TRBD1 (5 bases). The germline V gene has CDR1 LGHNA and CDR2 YNFKEQ. The ends were cut back, 0 bases at V and 7 bases at J, with 16 bases in the middle. The CDR3 has 16 residues. CDR3 in amino acids: CASSQDLGRGDQPQHF. The CDR3 bases are TGTGCCAGCAGCCAAGATCTAGGCCGCGGGGACCAGCCCCAGCATTTT.

Only a few counts were recorded for this clonotype. The chain employs TRBV20-1 and TRBJ2-7; TRBD1 is a possible D gene (5 bases). Trimming stripped 7 bases from V and 4 bases from J, with 14 bases between. Germline V gene data show CDR1 as DFQATT and CDR2 as SNEGSKA (reference sequence). The CDR3 has 12 residues. The CDR3 DNA reads TGCAGTGGTAGGGGTAGGGATTACGAGCAGTACTTC. As protein: CSGRGRDYEQYF.